This is a list of T cell receptor beta chains from one sample in a study of T cells in Graves' hyperthyroidism and ophthalmopathy. MiXCR was run by TCRdb on the multiplex PCR reads, yielding one entry per CDR3 protein. The sample records 750,000 to 900,000 distinct CDR3 sequences, roughly 40% being singletons. Material for sequencing was blood. The receptors originated from a man aged 18 to 30 with Graves' hyperthyroidism. Both conserved end residues are part of each CDR3. The order of the fields is clone size, D gene, J gene, V gene, CDR3 DNA, CDR3 protein. The D gene is left open where the match is weak. Part of the rows lack a size; the others show once, few, many or a class for expanded clones.

>few|TRBD1|TRBJ1-1|TRBV6-2/TRBV6-3
TGTGCCAGCAAGCAGGGGGCATCGAGTGAAGCTTTCTTT
CASKQGASSEAFF
>NA|NA|TRBJ1-1|TRBV30
TGTGCCTGGAGTGAGGGGGGGACTGAAGCTTTCTTT
CAWSEGGTEAFF
>NA|NA|TRBJ1-1|TRBV6-5
TGTGCCAGCAGTTACTCGATAACGGCGAACACTGAAGCTTTCTTT
CASSYSITANTEAFF
>NA|NA|TRBJ1-1|TRBV14
TGTGCCAGCAGCCATGTCGCGGGGGTAGTGAACACTGAAGCTTTCTTT
CASSHVAGVVNTEAFF
>many|NA|TRBJ1-5|TRBV10-3
TGTGCCATCAGCGAGGACTATAGCAATCAGCCCCAGCATTTT
CAISEDYSNQPQHF
>NA|NA|TRBJ2-7|TRBV14
TGTGCCAGCAGTTTGTTCCAGGGTCCCTACGAGCAGTACTTC
CASSLFQGPYEQYF
>few|TRBD2|TRBJ2-7|TRBV9
TGTGCCAGCAGCGGGACTAGTAGCGAGCAGTACTTC
CASSGTSSEQYF
>few|NA|TRBJ2-6|TRBV7-2
TGTGCCAGCAGCCCGGACAGGGCCAACGTCCTGACTTTC
CASSPDRANVLTF
>many|NA|TRBJ2-5|TRBV29-1
TGCAGCGACCTAGAGACCCAGTACTTC
CSDLETQYF
>many|NA|TRBJ1-1|TRBV19
TGTGCCAGTACCCGCAGGGGAACTGAAGCTTTCTTT
CASTRRGTEAFF
>NA|TRBD1|TRBJ1-1|TRBV7-6
TGTGCCAGCAGCTTAGAGAGGACCGGGACAGGGGTTACTGAAGCTTTCTTT
CASSLERTGTGVTEAFF
>NA|NA|TRBJ1-2|TRBV2
TGTGCCAGCCAGAGGGGGGGCTACACCTTC
CASQRGGYTF
>NA|NA|TRBJ2-5|TRBV10-3
TGTGCCAGCAGTTTTGGGTTTGAAGAGACCCAGTACTTC
CASSFGFEETQYF
>NA|NA|TRBJ2-2|TRBV13
TGTGCCAGCAGCCCAGGACTCGACGGGGAGCTGTTTTTT
CASSPGLDGELFF
>few|TRBD1|TRBJ1-1|TRBV19
TGTGCCAGTAGTTCCGACAGGGACGGGGTAGAAGCTTTCTTT
CASSSDRDGVEAFF
>NA|NA|TRBJ1-1|TRBV5-1
TGCGCCAGCAGCTTGGATGGGGTTCGGGGGTCTGAAGCTTTCTTT
CASSLDGVRGSEAFF
>few|NA|TRBJ2-5|TRBV7-9
TGTGCCAGCAGCCCGGGCGACAAGGCCCAATTCCAAGAGACCCAGTACTTC
CASSPGDKAQFQETQYF
>NA|NA|TRBJ1-6|TRBV9
TGTGCCAGCAGCCAAGATCCTAAGGGGTTCTCCACCCTCCACTTT
CASSQDPKGFSTLHF
>few|NA|TRBJ2-7|TRBV5-4
TGTGCCAGCAGCAGGGGTTCGAACGAGCAGTACTTC
CASSRGSNEQYF
>few|NA|TRBJ1-1|TRBV20-1
TGCAGTGCTAGAGATCGCGTGGCAGGCTACACTGAAGCTTTCTTT
CSARDRVAGYTEAFF
>NA|NA|TRBJ2-6|TRBV7-8
TGTGCCAGCAGCTCCCTACCCGTCGGGGCTGGGGCCAACGTCCTGACTTTC
CASSSLPVGAGANVLTF
>NA|NA|TRBJ2-5|TRBV10-3
TGTGCCAGCAGGGGTTTGGAGACCCAGTACTTC
CASRGLETQYF
>many|NA|TRBJ2-7|TRBV29-1
TGCAGCGTCCGAGTGGAGGGGGGTAGGTCCTACGAGCAGTACTTC
CSVRVEGGRSYEQYF
>NA|NA|TRBJ1-6|TRBV2
TGTGCCAGCAGTTCTCACTTCAATTCACCCCTCCACTTT
CASSSHFNSPLHF
>NA|NA|TRBJ2-5|TRBV12-3/TRBV12-4
TGTGCCAGCAATGATGGCCAAGAGACCCAGTACTTC
CASNDGQETQYF
>NA|TRBD2|TRBJ2-2|TRBV29-1
TGCAGCGTTGAGTCGTATCGGGGGAGGGCTGCCGGGGAGCTGTTTTTT
CSVESYRGRAAGELFF
>many|NA|TRBJ1-2|TRBV10-2
TGCGCCAGCAGTGATGGGGGAGCGGGATATGGCTACACCTTC
CASSDGGAGYGYTF
>NA|NA|TRBJ2-2|TRBV5-1
TGCGCCAGCAGGACTAACTCGTACACCGGGGAGCTGTTTTTT
CASRTNSYTGELFF
>many|NA|TRBJ1-2|TRBV9
TGTGCCAGCAGCGTCCCCCGAGACGACTACACCTTC
CASSVPRDDYTF
>many|NA|TRBJ1-5|TRBV20-1
TGCAGTGCTAGGATCCAGGGGAGGACATCCCAGCATTTT
CSARIQGRTSQHF
>few|NA|TRBJ1-1|TRBV20-1
TGCAGTGCTAGCTGGGGACAACAGAACACTGAAGCTTTCTTT
CSASWGQQNTEAFF
>many|NA|TRBJ2-7|TRBV7-9
TGTGCCAGCAGCTTAGAGGGCTCGACCGAGCAGTACTTC
CASSLEGSTEQYF
>NA|NA|TRBJ2-5|TRBV7-3
TGTGCCAGCAGTCCCCAATCGACAGGTTGGGAGACCCAGTACTTC
CASSPQSTGWETQYF
>many|NA|TRBJ1-6|TRBV6-5
TGTGCCAGCAGCGAACAGCCTGAGAGTTCACCCCTCCACTTT
CASSEQPESSPLHF
>many|NA|TRBJ2-7|TRBV5-8
TGTGCCAGCAGCTTCGGGACCTTCGCCTACGAGCAGTACTTC
CASSFGTFAYEQYF
>NA|TRBD1|TRBJ2-5|TRBV5-8
TGTGCCAGCAGCAGCTGGACAGGGCAAGAGACCCAGTACTTC
CASSSWTGQETQYF
>NA|NA|TRBJ2-6|TRBV29-1
TGCAGCGTTGCCGGGTGGAGGACTGAAGCTTTC
CSVAGWRTEAF